What follows is one T cell receptor beta chain and its context. There are a few counts of this clone. The antigen it binds to is not known. Base qualities are missing; no much larger clone stands one base away. V has 5 bases trimmed and J has 2 bases trimmed; junction bases matching no gene number 4. The CDR3 has 14 amino acids, counting the end cysteine and phenylalanine. The read is trimmed to its CDR3 DNA, 42 bases read in frame from base 1. As encoded in the germline V gene (reference sequence), CDR1 is MNHEY while CDR2 is SMNVEV. The sample originates from a study of blood T cell repertoires in COVID-19 (dated by TCRdb to 2018 to 2020). Broadly, across the study: Samples covering the acute and convalescent phases of COVID-19 were provided by collaborators in the United States, Italy and Spain. Sample metadata almost always included a de-identified subject ID, COVID-19 status, age in years and sex. Samples came from the ongoing ImmuneRACE study (first 160 participants) plus 1,254 subjects from 6 global collaborators. Subjects who had been exposed to COVID-19, were actively infected with it, or had recovered from it provided the deeply sampled blood TCRbeta repertoires that made up the dataset. The material from the prospective study consisted of cDNA or gDNA derived from T cells, B-cell-depleted T cells, or PBMCs. Where HLA class I and class II types were available, the types were taken from metadata supplied by the sample provider, not from assay-based typing. A freely available public database, intended as a resource for researchers studying the immune response to SARS-CoV-2, is where the repertoires were released. Overall study outcomes, separate from this receptor: Clinical and demographic metadata were provided uncurated, with the amount varying by source and participant.

The immunoSEQ Assay, a bias-controlled multiplex PCR, was used to amplify TCRbeta CDR3 regions from genomic DNA. In the source study's methods: Within the assay, amplification of reference gene primers was used to estimate how many nucleated cells each sample contained. To quantify the absolute abundance of each unique TCRbeta CDR3 rearrangement, sequence reads were collapsed and filtered. For each sample, productive Simpson clonality was calculated by taking the square root of Simpson's diversity index across productive rearrangements. As stored in TCRdb, this immuneACCESS dataset retains in-frame rearrangements with V and J assigned. A fraction of the clones does not appear; measured against another copy, unresolved V genes explain less than half of the discrepancy, and the remainder lacks a known reason. Clonal size and the V and J genes are those of that table, whereas D and trimming came from the DNA. The sample table lists about 200,000 clones, around four fifths of them with a count of one. 2.8% of the sample is held by the ten biggest clonotypes.

Each collaborating institution followed its own protocols to collect whole blood in K2EDTA tubes. Collaborator samples were shipped for TCRbeta analysis as frozen whole blood, isolated PBMCs, or DNA extracted from either sample type. The TCR was taken from a woman older than 75 with active or convalescent COVID-19. The sequenced sample consisted of peripheral blood. The chain is assembled from TRBV27 and TRBJ2-7; a stretch of 9 junction bases matches TRBD1. The DNA is as follows: TGTGCCAGCAGTGTGGGACAGGGTCCCTACGAGCAGTACTTC. Its product reads: CASSVGQGPYEQYF.